Listed below are T cell receptor beta chains from one sample, sequenced in a study of cytomegalovirus exposure and HLA in healthy donors. The assay was immunoSEQ multiplex PCR, and TCRdb's table has in-frame clones only and misses some. Of under 150,000 clones listed, approximately 80% are singletons. The sample comprised PBMCs. These receptors originate from a girl aged 2 to 10 in good health and CMV-seronegative. Both conserved end residues are part of each CDR3. The order of the fields is D gene, V gene, clone size, J gene, CDR3 protein, CDR3 DNA. D genes are given only for firm matches. Rows give clone size only sometimes, using once, few, many, or a class for an expanded clone.

d_gene: -; v_gene: TRBV27; abundance: -; j_gene: TRBJ1-2; CDR3aa: CASSLRAAGGGYTF; CDR3nt: TGTGCCAGCAGTTTAAGAGCCGCCGGCGGGGGCTACACCTTC
d_gene: -; v_gene: TRBV5-4; abundance: -; j_gene: TRBJ2-7; CDR3aa: CASSPKDRPYEQYF; CDR3nt: TGTGCCAGCAGCCCTAAAGACAGACCCTACGAGCAGTACTTC
d_gene: -; v_gene: TRBV6-1; abundance: -; j_gene: TRBJ2-7; CDR3aa: CASSPESGNSYEQYF; CDR3nt: TGTGCCAGCAGTCCGGAATCAGGAAACTCCTACGAGCAGTACTTC
d_gene: -; v_gene: TRBV6-6; abundance: few; j_gene: TRBJ2-5; CDR3aa: CASSYRDIQETQYF; CDR3nt: TGTGCCAGCAGTTACCGGGACATCCAAGAGACCCAGTACTTC
d_gene: -; v_gene: TRBV11-2; abundance: once; j_gene: TRBJ2-7; CDR3aa: CASSFPPSVEGLHEQYF; CDR3nt: TGTGCCAGCAGCTTTCCCCCCTCAGTCGAGGGCCTCCACGAGCAGTACTTC
d_gene: TRBD1; v_gene: TRBV28; abundance: -; j_gene: TRBJ1-3; CDR3aa: CASSPGTGGFSGNTIYF; CDR3nt: TGTGCCAGCAGTCCCGGGACAGGAGGCTTTTCTGGAAACACCATATATTTT
d_gene: -; v_gene: TRBV5-1; abundance: few; j_gene: TRBJ1-1; CDR3aa: CASSYGLGAEAFF; CDR3nt: TGCGCCAGCAGTTATGGGTTAGGAGCTGAAGCTTTCTTT
d_gene: TRBD1; v_gene: TRBV6-7; abundance: -; j_gene: TRBJ2-7; CDR3aa: CATRPGTGPYEQYF; CDR3nt: TGTGCCACTAGACCTGGGACAGGACCCTACGAGCAGTACTTC
d_gene: -; v_gene: TRBV6-5; abundance: -; j_gene: TRBJ1-2; CDR3aa: CASSYASNYGYTF; CDR3nt: TGTGCCAGCAGTTACGCCAGTAACTATGGCTACACCTTC
d_gene: -; v_gene: TRBV19; abundance: -; j_gene: TRBJ1-5; CDR3aa: CATLSRGNSNQPQHF; CDR3nt: TGTGCCACCTTATCCCGGGGGAATAGCAATCAGCCCCAGCATTTT
d_gene: -; v_gene: TRBV7-7; abundance: -; j_gene: TRBJ2-5; CDR3aa: CASSLAARETQYF; CDR3nt: TGTGCTAGCAGCTTAGCGGCTAGGGAGACCCAGTACTTC
d_gene: TRBD2; v_gene: TRBV27; abundance: few; j_gene: TRBJ2-5; CDR3aa: CASSLNSGRVGETQYF; CDR3nt: TGTGCCAGCAGTTTAAACAGCGGGAGGGTCGGAGAGACCCAGTACTTC
d_gene: TRBD2; v_gene: TRBV10-3; abundance: -; j_gene: TRBJ2-5; CDR3aa: CAISDSSGGAFQETQYF; CDR3nt: TGTGCCATCAGTGATTCTAGCGGGGGGGCCTTTCAAGAGACCCAGTACTTC
d_gene: TRBD2; v_gene: TRBV4-3; abundance: once; j_gene: TRBJ2-7; CDR3aa: CASSQGGLAGGNEQYF; CDR3nt: TGCGCCAGCAGCCAAGGCGGACTAGCGGGGGGTAACGAGCAGTACTTC
d_gene: TRBD2; v_gene: TRBV11-2; abundance: -; j_gene: TRBJ2-1; CDR3aa: CASRSERESYNEQFF; CDR3nt: TGTGCCAGCAGATCGGAGCGGGAATCCTACAATGAGCAGTTCTTC
d_gene: TRBD1; v_gene: TRBV7-2; abundance: once; j_gene: TRBJ2-7; CDR3aa: CASSLGGTGGYEQYF; CDR3nt: TGTGCCAGCAGCTTAGGCGGGACAGGGGGTTACGAGCAGTACTTC
d_gene: TRBD1; v_gene: TRBV4-2; abundance: -; j_gene: TRBJ2-1; CDR3aa: CASSLGTGSSYNEQFF; CDR3nt: TGTGCCAGCAGCCTCGGGACAGGGAGCTCCTACAATGAGCAGTTCTTC
d_gene: TRBD2; v_gene: TRBV9; abundance: -; j_gene: TRBJ2-3; CDR3aa: CASSATSGRLDGDTQYF; CDR3nt: TGTGCCAGCAGCGCAACGAGCGGGAGGCTGGATGGCGATACGCAGTATTTT
d_gene: TRBD1; v_gene: TRBV9; abundance: -; j_gene: TRBJ2-3; CDR3aa: CASSAQRGTGHTDTQYF; CDR3nt: TGTGCCAGCAGCGCCCAGAGAGGGACAGGGCACACAGATACGCAGTATTTT
d_gene: -; v_gene: TRBV16; abundance: once; j_gene: TRBJ1-5; CDR3aa: CASSHTSGYQPQHF; CDR3nt: TGTGCCAGCAGCCATACCTCAGGGTACCAGCCCCAGCATTTT
d_gene: TRBD2; v_gene: TRBV5-4; abundance: -; j_gene: TRBJ2-1; CDR3aa: CASSFGGGEQFF; CDR3nt: TGTGCCAGCAGCTTTGGGGGGGGTGAGCAGTTCTTC
d_gene: -; v_gene: TRBV7-3; abundance: -; j_gene: TRBJ1-6; CDR3aa: CASSLYGKSSYNSPLHF; CDR3nt: TGTGCCAGCAGCTTATACGGGAAGAGCTCCTATAATTCACCCCTCCACTTT
d_gene: TRBD1; v_gene: TRBV25-1; abundance: -; j_gene: TRBJ1-4; CDR3aa: CASTEGAGEKLFF; CDR3nt: TGTGCCAGCACTGAGGGGGCTGGGGAAAAACTGTTTTTT
d_gene: TRBD2; v_gene: TRBV5-6; abundance: -; j_gene: TRBJ2-3; CDR3aa: CASSFDAGGRPDTQYF; CDR3nt: TGTGCCAGCAGCTTCGATGCGGGGGGCCGCCCAGATACGCAGTATTTT
d_gene: -; v_gene: TRBV30; abundance: -; j_gene: TRBJ1-2; CDR3aa: CASTGIGYSEGYTF; CDR3nt: TGTGCCTCTACAGGAATCGGCTATTCGGAGGGCTACACCTTC
d_gene: TRBD1; v_gene: TRBV30; abundance: -; j_gene: TRBJ1-2; CDR3aa: CAWSRQGNYGYTF; CDR3nt: TGTGCCTGGAGCCGACAGGGTAACTATGGCTACACCTTC
d_gene: TRBD1; v_gene: TRBV14; abundance: -; j_gene: TRBJ1-4; CDR3aa: CASSVRGAREKLFF; CDR3nt: TGTGCCAGCAGCGTCAGGGGGGCTCGGGAAAAACTGTTTTTT
d_gene: TRBD1; v_gene: TRBV18; abundance: -; j_gene: TRBJ1-2; CDR3aa: CASSQQGTNYGYTF; CDR3nt: TGTGCCAGCTCACAACAGGGGACCAACTATGGCTACACCTTC
d_gene: -; v_gene: TRBV5-4; abundance: once; j_gene: TRBJ2-1; CDR3aa: CASSLGLGGDGEQFF; CDR3nt: TGTGCCAGCAGCTTGGGCTTAGGGGGAGACGGTGAGCAGTTCTTC